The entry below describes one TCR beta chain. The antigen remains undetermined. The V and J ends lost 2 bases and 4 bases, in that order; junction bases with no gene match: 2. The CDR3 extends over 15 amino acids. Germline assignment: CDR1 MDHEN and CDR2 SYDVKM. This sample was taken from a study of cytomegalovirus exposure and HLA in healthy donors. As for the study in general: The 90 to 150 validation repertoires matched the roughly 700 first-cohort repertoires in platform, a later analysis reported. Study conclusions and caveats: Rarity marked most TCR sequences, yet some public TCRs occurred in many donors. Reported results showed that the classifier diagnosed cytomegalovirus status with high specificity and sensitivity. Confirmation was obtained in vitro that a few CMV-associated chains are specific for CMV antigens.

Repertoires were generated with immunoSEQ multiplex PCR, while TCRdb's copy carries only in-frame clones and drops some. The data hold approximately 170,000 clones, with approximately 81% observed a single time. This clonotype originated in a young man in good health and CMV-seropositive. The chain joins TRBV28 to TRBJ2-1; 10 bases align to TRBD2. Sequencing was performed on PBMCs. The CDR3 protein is CASSLDSGRYNEQFF. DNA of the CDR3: TGTGCCAGCAGTTTAGATAGCGGGAGGTACAATGAGCAGTTCTTC. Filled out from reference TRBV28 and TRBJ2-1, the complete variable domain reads DVKVTQSSRYLVKRTGEKVFLECVQDMDHENMFWYRQDPGLGLRLIYFSYDVKMKEKGDIPEGYSVSREKKERFSLILESASTNQTSMYLCASSLDSGRYNEQFFGPGTRLTVL.